A selection of T cell receptor beta chains follows, all from one sample in a study of spatial heterogeneity in lung cancer. TCRdb used MiXCR to reprocess the 5' RACE reads, holding one entry per CDR3 protein. The table includes some 35,000 distinct CDR3 sequences, around 7.6% detected once. The sample here was PBMCs, taken at follow-up. Source of these receptors: a male donor with early-stage non-small cell lung cancer. CDR3s include the opening cysteine and the closing phenylalanine or tryptophan. The D gene is left open where the match is weak. Size is omitted from some rows. Given values are once, few, many or a class for expanded clones.

d_call	v_call	clone_size	j_call	cdr3_aa	cdr3_nt
NA	TRBV7-2	many	TRBJ2-3	CASTLRGSTDTQYF	TGTGCCAGCACTCTTCGGGGTAGCACAGATACGCAGTATTTT
NA	TRBV4-1	few	TRBJ2-7	CASSQVWGSDEQYF	TGCGCCAGCAGCCAAGTTTGGGGAAGCGACGAGCAGTACTTC
NA	TRBV5-1	many	TRBJ2-4	CASSSSTGGDIQYF	TGCGCCAGCAGCTCCTCGACAGGAGGGGACATTCAGTACTTC
TRBD1	TRBV11-2	few	TRBJ1-4	CASSFSRTGGTKKLFF	TGTGCCAGCAGTTTTAGTAGGACAGGGGGCACGAAAAAACTGTTTTTT
NA	TRBV3-1	NA	TRBJ2-3	CASSQTGTFLTDTQYF	TGTGCCAGCAGCCAGACCGGGACTTTTCTCACAGATACGCAGTATTTT
NA	TRBV7-8	few	TRBJ2-6	CASSLVRAGPSGANVLTF	TGTGCCAGCAGCTTAGTGAGGGCAGGGCCGTCTGGGGCCAACGTCCTGACTTTC
TRBD2	TRBV7-9	few	TRBJ2-1	CASSNGLANEQFF	TGTGCCAGCAGCAATGGACTAGCCAATGAGCAGTTCTTC
TRBD2	TRBV20-1	many	TRBJ2-3	CSARVGLAGGPLTDTQYF	TGCAGTGCTAGAGTTGGACTAGCGGGGGGGCCTCTCACAGATACGCAGTATTTT
NA	TRBV12-3/TRBV12-4	many	TRBJ2-7	CASSLGQGVYEQYF	TGTGCCAGCAGTTTAGGGCAGGGCGTCTACGAGCAGTACTTC
NA	TRBV7-8	many	TRBJ2-3	CASSLARPPDTQYF	TGTGCCAGCAGCTTAGCTCGTCCCCCAGATACGCAGTATTTT
NA	TRBV18	few	TRBJ2-7	CASSPGQYEQYF	TGTGCCAGCTCACCGGGACAATACGAGCAGTACTTC
TRBD2	TRBV13	many	TRBJ2-1	CASSSTSGELEQFF	TGTGCCAGCAGCTCAACTAGCGGGGAACTTGAGCAGTTCTTC
NA	TRBV7-8	many	TRBJ1-4	CASSPSGGYPIPTNEKLFF	TGTGCCAGCAGCCCAAGTGGGGGTTATCCCATTCCAACTAATGAAAAACTGTTTTTT
TRBD1	TRBV7-9	many	TRBJ1-4	CASSLGGLTGDKLFF	TGTGCCAGCAGCTTAGGGGGCCTGACAGGGGATAAACTGTTTTTT
TRBD1	TRBV29-1	medium-sized	TRBJ2-3	CSVGGQGVSDTQYF	TGCAGCGTTGGGGGACAGGGTGTCTCAGATACGCAGTATTTT
NA	TRBV3-1	many	TRBJ1-2	CASSQGPSNSGYTF	TGTGCCAGCAGCCAAGGACCGTCGAACTCTGGCTACACCTTC
NA	TRBV10-2	many	TRBJ2-7	CASSIGGAYEQYF	TGCGCCAGCAGTATAGGGGGAGCCTACGAGCAGTACTTC
NA	TRBV12-3/TRBV12-4	many	TRBJ1-5	CASSSGASQPQHF	TGTGCCAGCAGTTCGGGGGCAAGTCAGCCCCAGCATTTT
TRBD2	TRBV7-9	many	TRBJ2-3	CASRLASSTDTQYF	TGTGCCAGCAGACTAGCGTCGTCCACAGATACGCAGTATTTT
TRBD1	TRBV5-1	NA	TRBJ2-7	CASSLKGQDPYEQYF	TGCGCCAGCAGCTTGAAAGGACAGGACCCCTACGAGCAGTACTTC
NA	TRBV10-3	NA	TRBJ2-5	CAIGGQGQETQYF	TGTGCCATCGGCGGGCAGGGCCAAGAGACCCAGTACTTC
TRBD1	TRBV5-6	many	TRBJ1-4	CASSSGQGIGGLFF	TGTGCCAGCAGCTCGGGACAGGGTATAGGTGGACTGTTTTTT
NA	TRBV5-1	many	TRBJ1-3	CASSLSGSPDNTIYF	TGCGCCAGCAGCCTGTCTGGGTCGCCGGACAACACCATATATTTT
NA	TRBV5-1	many	TRBJ2-5	CASSLVVTQETQYF	TGCGCCAGCAGCTTGGTCGTCACCCAAGAGACCCAGTACTTC
NA	TRBV29-1	many	TRBJ1-1	CSVEDQGRGTEAFF	TGCAGCGTTGAAGATCAGGGCAGGGGAACTGAAGCTTTCTTT
NA	TRBV5-1	many	TRBJ1-1	CASSLGQNNAEAFF	TGCGCCAGCAGCTTGGGACAAAATAACGCTGAAGCTTTCTTT
TRBD2	TRBV7-2	many	TRBJ2-3	CASSLELAGEFMQYF	TGTGCCAGCAGCTTAGAACTAGCGGGGGAATTTATGCAGTATTTT